This section outlines one TCR beta chain sequence together with its context. The antigen is unknown. Germline CDR1 and CDR2: LNHDA and SQIVND (reference sequence). The CDR3 loop spans 15 amino acids. Deletions cut 3 bases from V and 0 bases from J, with 12 bases between. The data belong to a study of siplizumab effects on memory and regulatory T cells. TCRdb's copy holds only in-frame clones and misses some; the assay was immunoSEQ multiplex PCR. Of about 69,000 clones listed, about 87% were seen once; the top ten hold 1.5% to 2%. Overall study findings and caveats: Alloreactive sequences from unstimulated CD4+ memory cells fell significantly with siplizumab. The naive T cell population seemed more diverse than memory cells and seemed a major contributor to the alloresponse. Alloreactive clones mapping to unstimulated subsets formed only a minor fraction.

This TCR came from a human donor in good health. Sequencing was done on a sample of Tregs sorted from blood. The rearrangement joins TRBV19 to TRBJ2-7; D possibly corresponds to TRBD2 (6 bases). The CDR3 DNA sequence: TGTGCCAGTAGTATTAGTAGCGGCCCCTCCTACGAGCAGTACTTC. It encodes CASSISSGPSYEQYF.